This T cell receptor (beta chain) is drawn from a study of control samples from healthy donors and cancer patients. TCRdb's copy holds only in-frame clones and misses some; the assay was immunoSEQ multiplex PCR. The sample lists 260,000 or so clones, 82% seen once, with approximately 12% in the top ten. The clonotype was recovered from a woman aged 60-75 years with lung cancer. The sequenced sample was PBMCs.

In DNA form, the CDR3 reads TGTGCCAGCAGCCCGATAGGGGAGGGTGAGCAGTTCTTC. Its protein product is CASSPIGEGEQFF. This chain joins TRBV7-3 and TRBJ2-1, with TRBD2 matching over 7 bases. Trimming removed 5 bases from V and 9 bases from J; junction bases left unmatched: 7. The CDR3 spans 13 residues. Germline CDR1 and CDR2: SGHTA and FQGTGA.